This T cell receptor (beta chain) appears in the sequencing data of a study of OX40 agonist ivuxolimab in advanced cancers. Here immunoSEQ multiplex PCR was the method, and the copy in TCRdb shows in-frame clones only, minus some. The sample has 50,000 to 75,000 clones, around 87% seen once; the top ten hold around an eighth. V dropped 2 bases and J dropped 6; count of bases not matched to a gene: 9. This CDR3 contains 16 residues. Germline V lookup: CDR1 LGHNA, CDR2 YNFKEQ. The source material was CD4+ or CD8+ T cells sorted from blood, sampled in a trial of the OX40 agonist ivuxolimab. The V and J genes are TRBV4-2 and TRBJ2-3, with 9 bases that match TRBD2. The receptor comes from an adult with an advanced solid tumor such as melanoma, head and neck, liver or kidney cancer. The CDR3 here is CASSQTSGRSLDTQYF. The CDR3 bases are TGTGCCAGCAGCCAAACTAGCGGGCGGTCGCTGGATACGCAGTATTTT.